Included here is one T cell receptor (beta chain) sequence, with context. The antigen is not known. The sample originates from a study of cytomegalovirus exposure and HLA in healthy donors. Study-wide results and caveats: Analyzed later, most CMV-associated TCR beta chains appeared HLA-restricted.

The CDR3 runs 15 residues. Between the trimmed V and J ends, which lost 7 bases and 4 bases, there was a span of 19 bases. CDR1 is SGHAT and CDR2 is FQNNGV in the germline V gene. Primers: 60 Vbeta forward and 13 Jbeta reverse. Profiling relied on immunoSEQ multiplex PCR, and the TCRdb table lists in-frame clones only, not all of them. Here the sample table reports tens of thousands of clones. Sequencing used PBMCs. J is TRBJ1-1 and V is TRBV11-2; no reliable D call. The sequence was obtained from a middle-aged man in good health and CMV-seropositive. DNA of the CDR3: TGTGCCAGCACCCCTCTGGAGGCGGTCGGCACTGAAGCTTTCTTT. This sequence encodes CASTPLEAVGTEAFF.